The entry below gives a single T cell receptor beta chain sequence along with its context. Its specificity is unknown. This sample stems from a study of vaccination and CD4 T cells after COVID-19. Sequencing of cultured CD4+ T cell DNA used the Oncomine TCR Beta short-read assay. Each CDR3 protein is one row after TCRdb ran MiXCR on the PCR reads. Among 9,000 to 15,000 distinct CDR3 sequences listed, about 61% were seen once. Per the germline V gene, CDR1 is SGHDN and CDR2 is FVKESK. The V and J ends lost 4 bases and 4 bases, in that order; junction bases with no gene match: 6. The length of the CDR3 is 15 residues. Treatment denoted: roughly 10-day PBMC culture with coronavirus spike peptide pools or control peptides (ViraFEST assay).

Sequencing input: CD4+ T cells from blood, cultured in vitro. The chain joins TRBV14 to TRBJ1-2; 10 nucleotides match TRBD1. The clonotype was recovered from a human donor who had recovered from COVID-19. In DNA form, the CDR3 reads TGTGCCAGCAGCCGCAGGACAGGGGGTGTCTATGGCTACACCTTC. It is translated as CASSRRTGGVYGYTF.